These T cell receptor beta chains were read from a single sample in a study of cytomegalovirus exposure and HLA in healthy donors. Generated by immunoSEQ multiplex PCR, the TCRdb table keeps only in-frame clones and is missing some. The repertoire includes 95,000 to 150,000 clones, roughly three fifths of them detected once, and roughly 1.4% sits in the top ten. Sequencing was done on a sample of PBMCs. These receptors were collected from a young man in good health and CMV-seronegative. Both conserved end residues are part of each CDR3. The order of the fields is V gene, clone size, J gene, D gene, CDR3 protein, CDR3 DNA. The D gene is left open where the match is weak. The size entry is marked missing in some rows and otherwise reads once, few, many or a size class.

TRBV7-2	NA	TRBJ2-7	NA	CASSSRVLYEQYF	TGTGCCAGCAGCTCTCGGGTTCTGTACGAGCAGTACTTC
TRBV18	NA	TRBJ2-3	NA	CASSPQSVDTQYF	TGTGCCAGCTCACCTCAGTCCGTAGATACGCAGTATTTT
TRBV5-6	NA	TRBJ2-2	NA	CASSFPGSGELFF	TGTGCCAGCAGCTTTCCGGGATCCGGGGAGCTGTTTTTT
TRBV6-5	NA	TRBJ2-2	NA	CASSQYTGELFF	TGTGCCAGCAGTCAATACACCGGGGAGCTGTTTTTT
TRBV7-9	NA	TRBJ1-4	TRBD1	CSSSPLGQGPEKLFF	TGTTCCAGCAGCCCTTTGGGACAGGGCCCTGAAAAACTGTTTTTT
TRBV27	once	TRBJ2-7	NA	CASSMGPRGEQYF	TGTGCCAGCAGCATGGGGCCTCGCGGCGAGCAGTACTTC
TRBV6-5	NA	TRBJ2-7	TRBD1	CASSYKAGGVPEQYF	TGTGCCAGCAGTTACAAGGCAGGGGGCGTCCCCGAGCAGTACTTC
TRBV14	NA	TRBJ2-2	TRBD1	CASSQNRGWRTGELFF	TGTGCCAGCAGCCAAAACAGGGGTTGGCGGACCGGGGAGCTGTTTTTT
TRBV15	NA	TRBJ1-2	TRBD1	CATSRGQGGYTF	TGTGCCACCAGCCGTGGACAGGGTGGCTACACCTTC
TRBV5-6	NA	TRBJ1-5	TRBD1	CASSSRQGIMINQPQHF	TGTGCCAGCAGCTCTCGACAGGGGATCATGATCAATCAGCCCCAGCATTTT
TRBV6-5	NA	TRBJ2-5	TRBD1	CASSYTWTGKDETQYF	TGTGCCAGCAGTTACACCTGGACAGGGAAAGATGAGACCCAGTACTTC